A single sample is the source of the 19 T cell receptor beta chains below, sequenced in a study of neoadjuvant nivolumab and ipilimumab in lung cancer. Method: immunoSEQ multiplex PCR; TCRdb's copy keeps in-frame clones and lacks some. Of about 26,000 clones in the sample, 75% to 90% were seen once. The specimen was tumor tissue, collected after neoadjuvant nivolumab, alone or with ipilimumab, at or shortly before surgery. The source of these receptors is an adult with non-small cell lung cancer.

The chain combines TRBV30 with TRBJ2-7, with D perhaps matching TRBD2 (7 bases). Germline CDR1 reads GTSNPN; CDR2 reads SVGIG (reference sequence). V was cut by 0 bases and J by 2 bases, with 11 bases left in between. The CDR3 totals 14 residues. The CDR3 spells CAWSVGGGAYEQYF. Written as DNA, the CDR3 is TGTGCCTGGAGTGTGGGAGGGGGAGCCTACGAGCAGTACTTC.

The chain joins TRBV15 to TRBJ1-1; weak D call: TRBD1 (5 bases). There are 15 residues in the CDR3. CDR1 is LNHNV and CDR2 is YYDKDF in the germline V gene (reference sequence). The germline V and J ends were trimmed by 1 base and 4 bases, with 13 bases remaining between them. Here the CDR3 reads CATSRGDLSRTEAFF. DNA for the CDR3: TGTGCCACCAGCAGAGGGGACCTAAGCCGCACTGAAGCTTTCTTT.

This clone was seen more than once but under ten times. This chain uses TRBV4-2 with TRBJ2-1; TRBD2 aligns across 9 bases. V was pared by 1 base and J by 5 bases, with 9 bases of the junction left unmatched. Germline V gene sequence: CDR1 LGHNA, CDR2 YNFKEQ. This CDR3 contains 17 residues. Here the CDR3 DNA reads TGTGCCAGCAGCCAAGGGGAGCTGGCGGGGGGGGACAATGAGCAGTTCTTC. This codes for CASSQGELAGGDNEQFF.

This chain joins TRBV5-4 and TRBJ1-1; perhaps TRBD1 as D (5 bases). CDR3 length equals 15 residues. The V gene lost 4 bases and the J gene lost 1 base, with 14 bases spanning the gap. The germline gives CDR1 SGHNT, CDR2 YYREEE (reference sequence). The CDR3 bases are TGTGCCAGCAGCCCATTGACAGTACAGAACACTGAAGCTTTCTTT. Its protein is CASSPLTVQNTEAFF. Filled out from reference TRBV5-4 and TRBJ1-1, the complete variable domain reads ETGVTQSPTHLIKTRGQQVTLRCSSQSGHNTVSWYQQALGQGPQFIFQYYREEENGRGNFPPRFSGLQFPNYSSELNVNALELDDSALYLCASSPLTVQNTEAFFGQGTRLTVV.

V gene TRBV2 combines with J gene TRBJ2-1, with 10 bases that match TRBD2. In germline, CDR1 is SNHLY, CDR2 FYNNEI. Trimming took 3 bases from V and 9 from J; bases not matched to a gene: 2. The CDR3 has 13 residues. The CDR3 DNA sequence: TGTGCCAGCAGTGATTTAGCGGGGGGTGAGCAGTTCTTC. Translated: CASSDLAGGEQFF.

V is TRBV30 and J is TRBJ2-7, with 7 bases identical to TRBD2. The germline CDR1 and CDR2 sequences are GTSNPN and SVGIG (reference sequence). The CDR3 has 16 residues. After removal of 1 base from V and 0 bases from J, the junction contained 9 bases not matched to a gene. The CDR3 DNA is TGTGCCTGGAGTGCTGCTAGCGGTGGTAACTCCTACGAGCAGTACTTC. It codes for CAWSAASGGNSYEQYF.

The rearrangement links TRBV18 to TRBJ1-1; 8 positions match TRBD1. The V and J ends lost 4 bases and 1 base, in that order; junction bases with no gene match: 2. In germline, CDR1 is KGHSH, CDR2 LQKENI. This CDR3 is built from 14 residues. The DNA of the CDR3 is TGTGCCAGCTCACGGGACAGGAAGAACACTGAAGCTTTCTTT. Its translation is CASSRDRKNTEAFF.

Only one count was recorded for this clone. The rearrangement uses TRBV5-1 and TRBJ2-4, with D tentatively TRBD1 (5 bases). V was pared by 3 bases and J by 1 base, with 17 bases between. CDR1 and CDR2 from the germline V gene are SGHRS and YFSETQ. The CDR3 sequence is 17 residues long. Written as DNA, the CDR3 is TGCGCCAGCAGCTCCTCTCAGGGTTCCTTGGCCAAAAACATTCAGTACTTC. Amino acids: CASSSSQGSLAKNIQYF.

This clone was seen only once. The chain employs TRBV29-1 and TRBJ2-7; 7 positions match TRBD1. After removal of 6 bases from V and 7 bases from J, the junction contained 6 bases not matched to a gene. CDR3 length: 11 amino acids. Germline CDR1 SQVTM, CDR2 ANQGSEA. CDR3 bases: TGCAGCGTGCAGACAGGGCGTGAGCAGTACTTC. Its protein product is CSVQTGREQYF.

This clone showed up just a few times. The chain combines TRBV18 with TRBJ2-3; a weak D match, TRBD1 (5 bases). Germline values: CDR1 KGHSH, CDR2 LQKENI. The V end lost 3 bases, the J end lost 2 bases, and 9 bases lay between the germline ends. The CDR3 sequence is 14 residues long. CDR3 sequence: CASSPGRITDTQYF. CDR3 nucleotides: TGTGCCAGCTCACCGGGGCGGATCACAGATACGCAGTATTTT.

V is TRBV30 and J is TRBJ2-6, with D perhaps TRBD2 (5 bases). V was clipped by 5 bases and J by 0 bases, with 14 bases between them. The germline gives CDR1 GTSNPN, CDR2 SVGIG (reference sequence). There are 16 residues in the CDR3. CDR3 sequence (DNA): TGTGCCTGGCGTAGGTGGGCGGGCTCTGGGGCCAACGTCCTGACTTTC. It is translated as CAWRRWAGSGANVLTF. The complete variable domain, with remaining parts taken from reference TRBV30 and TRBJ2-6, reads SQTIHQWPATLVQPVGSPLSLECTVEGTSNPNLYWYRQAAGRGLQLLFYSVGIGQISSEVPQNLSASRPQDRQFILSSKKLLLSDSGFYLCAWRRWAGSGANVLTFGAGSRLTVL.

The V and J genes are TRBV14 and TRBJ1-2; a weak D match, TRBD1 (5 bases). The germline V and J ends were trimmed by 4 bases and 5 bases, with 20 bases remaining between them. The CDR3 totals 16 residues. Germline values: CDR1 SGHDN, CDR2 FVKESK. CDR3 residues: CASSLLSVGHIYGYTF. CDR3 in DNA: TGTGCCAGCAGCCTCCTTTCGGTCGGACACATTTATGGCTACACCTTC.

The J gene is TRBJ1-5, the V gene TRBV7-8; 8 bases are a match to TRBD1. CDR3 length equals 15 residues. From germline, CDR1 is SGHVS and CDR2 FQNEAQ. V shed 6 bases, J shed 4 bases, and the junction held 8 bases outside the gene matches. The CDR3: CASSLDRGVNQPQHF. CDR3 nucleotides: TGTGCCAGCAGTCTTGACAGGGGAGTTAATCAGCCCCAGCATTTT.

This rearrangement joins TRBV7-9 to TRBJ1-5; 9 bases line up with TRBD1. Trimming took 5 bases from V and 6 from J; bases not matched to a gene: 8. There are 15 residues in the CDR3. CDR1 and CDR2 from the germline V gene are SEHNR and FQNEAQ (reference sequence). CDR3 DNA: TGTGCCAGCAGCGCCTCCGGGACAGGGTCTCAGCCCCAGCATTTT. Translating gives CASSASGTGSQPQHF.

The chain is built from TRBV9 and TRBJ2-5; 12 bases map to TRBD2. Germline-derived CDR1 and CDR2 are SGDLS and YYNGEE. After removal of 3 bases from V and 1 base from J, the junction contained 4 bases not matched to a gene. This CDR3 has 16 residues. The CDR3, as DNA: TGTGCCAGCAGCGCGCCGGGACTAGCGGGCCAAGAGACCCAGTACTTC. Its protein product is CASSAPGLAGQETQYF.

The rearrangement joins TRBV29-1 to TRBJ2-2; 12 bases fit TRBD2. After removal of 7 bases from V and 0 bases from J, the junction contained 3 bases not matched to a gene. The germline gives CDR1 SQVTM, CDR2 ANQGSEA. The CDR3 runs to 15 residues. This CDR3 is CSAGTSGPNTGELFF. DNA of the CDR3: TGCAGCGCGGGGACTAGCGGGCCGAACACCGGGGAGCTGTTTTTT.

This chain joins TRBV11-2 and TRBJ2-1; 11 bases are shared with TRBD2. The V gene end was trimmed by 5 bases and the J gene end by 3 bases; junction bases not matched to a gene: 9. The germline CDR1 and CDR2 sequences are SGHAT and FQNNGV. This CDR3 has 17 residues. The CDR3 sequence is CASSPRPGLAGYNEQFF. The CDR3 DNA is TGTGCCAGCAGCCCCCGGCCTGGACTAGCGGGCTACAATGAGCAGTTCTTC.

The chain is built from TRBV19 and TRBJ1-1; D is undetermined. CDR1 is LNHDA and CDR2 is SQIVND in the germline V gene (reference sequence). This CDR3 comprises 13 residues. V was cut by 4 bases and J by 1 base, with 7 bases left in between. The CDR3 DNA reads TGTGCCAGTAGTAATAGGGAGAACACTGAAGCTTTCTTT. Encoded protein: CASSNRENTEAFF.

This chain uses TRBV9 with TRBJ1-2, with D maybe TRBD1 (6 bases). There are 16 residues in the CDR3. Trimming stripped 4 bases from V and 0 bases from J, with 16 bases between. Per the germline V gene, CDR1 is SGDLS and CDR2 is YYNGEE. CDR3 sequence: CASSPDLRGANYGYTF. The CDR3, as DNA: TGTGCCAGCAGCCCGGATTTAAGGGGGGCTAACTATGGCTACACCTTC.